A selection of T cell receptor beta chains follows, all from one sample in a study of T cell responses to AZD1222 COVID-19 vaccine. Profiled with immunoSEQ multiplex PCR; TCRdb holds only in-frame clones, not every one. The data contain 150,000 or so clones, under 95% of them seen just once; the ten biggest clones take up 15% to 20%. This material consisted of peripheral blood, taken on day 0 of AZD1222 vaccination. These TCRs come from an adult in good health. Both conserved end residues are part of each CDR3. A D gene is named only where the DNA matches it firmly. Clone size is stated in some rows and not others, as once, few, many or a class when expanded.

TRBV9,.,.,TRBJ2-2,TGTGCCAGCAGCACGCAGGGCACCGGGGAGCTGTTTTTT,CASSTQGTGELFF
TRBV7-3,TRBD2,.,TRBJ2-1,TGTGCCAGCAGCTCGGACGCGGGAGGATACAATGAGCAGTTCTTC,CASSSDAGGYNEQFF
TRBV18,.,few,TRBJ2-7,TGTGCCAGCTCACCTGGGACATTTTACGAGCAGTACTTC,CASSPGTFYEQYF
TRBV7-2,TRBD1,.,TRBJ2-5,TGTGCCAGCAGCTTCGGGGACAGGGACCAAGAGACCCAGTACTTC,CASSFGDRDQETQYF
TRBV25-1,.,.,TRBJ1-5,TGTGCCAGCAGTGCCCACAGGGAAACGGGTCCTGGTCAGCCCCAGCATTTT,CASSAHRETGPGQPQHF
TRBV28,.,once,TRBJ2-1,TGTGCCAGCAGTTTCGCCCCTGAGCAGTTCTTC,CASSFAPEQFF
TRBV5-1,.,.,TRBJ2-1,TGCGCCAGCAGCGGGGATGGAGGCAATGAGCAGTTCTTC,CASSGDGGNEQFF
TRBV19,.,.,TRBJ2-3,TGTGCCAGTTCAAGGCAGGCTAGCACAGATACGCAGTATTTT,CASSRQASTDTQYF
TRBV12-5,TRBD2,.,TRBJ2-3,TGTGCTAGTGGCCCCGGGACTAGCGCTCAGCGTGCTACGCAGTATTTT,CASGPGTSAQRATQYF
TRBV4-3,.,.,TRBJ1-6,TGCGCCAGCAGCCGAGATCTCAGCCACCACTTATCCCTCCACTTT,CASSRDLSHHLSLHF
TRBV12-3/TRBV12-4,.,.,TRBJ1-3,TGTGCCAGCAGCTCTACTGGAAACACCATATATTTT,CASSSTGNTIYF
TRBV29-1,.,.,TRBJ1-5,TGCAGCGTTATGGGGCAGAGCAATCAGCCCCAGCATTTT,CSVMGQSNQPQHF
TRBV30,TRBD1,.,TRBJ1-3,TGTGCCTGGAGATCCCAGGGGGGGCTAAGCGGAAACACCATATATTTT,CAWRSQGGLSGNTIYF
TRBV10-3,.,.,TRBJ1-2,TGTGCCATCAGTGAGTCGACAGGTCTATCTTATGGCTACACCTTC,CAISESTGLSYGYTF
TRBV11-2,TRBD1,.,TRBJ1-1,TGTGCCAGCAGCTTTCGACAGGGCAATACTGAAGCTTTCTTT,CASSFRQGNTEAFF
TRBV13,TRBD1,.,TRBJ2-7,TGTGCCAGCAGCCCGTGGACAGGGCGATTCTACGAGCAGTACTTC,CASSPWTGRFYEQYF
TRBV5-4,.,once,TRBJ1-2,TGTGCCAGCAGCTTGGGGGAGTTTACAAGCGGCTACACCTTC,CASSLGEFTSGYTF
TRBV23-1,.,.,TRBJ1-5,TGCGCCAGCAGTCAAAGACATTTGAGGCAGCCCCAGCATTTT,CASSQRHLRQPQHF
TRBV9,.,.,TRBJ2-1,TGTGCCAGCAGCGTAGCTGATAGCTCCTACAATGAGCAGTTCTTC,CASSVADSSYNEQFF
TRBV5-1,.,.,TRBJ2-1,TGCGCCAGCAGCTTGGCCGACGGAAGGGACGAGCAGTTCTTC,CASSLADGRDEQFF
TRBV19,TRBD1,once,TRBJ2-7,TGTGCCAGTAGTACTTCCGGACAGGGGACCTACGAGCAGTACTTC,CASSTSGQGTYEQYF
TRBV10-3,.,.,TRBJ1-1,TGTGCCGCCTCAAGACAGATGAACACTGAAGCTTTCTTT,CAASRQMNTEAFF
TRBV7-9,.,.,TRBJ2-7,TGTGCCAGCAGCTTTCTCGGCTGGGTAGAGGTTCCCTCCTACGAGCAGTACTTC,CASSFLGWVEVPSYEQYF
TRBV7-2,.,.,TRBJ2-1,TGTGCCAGCAGCTTAGTATCTGTGGGTAGCCCCCCGGAGTTTGAGCAGTTCTTC,CASSLVSVGSPPEFEQFF
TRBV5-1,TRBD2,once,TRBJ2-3,TGCGCCAGCTCCGTGGGGGGGGATACGCAGTATTTT,CASSVGGDTQYF
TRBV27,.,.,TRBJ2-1,TGTGCCAGCAGCCTCCGCCCGAGCTCCTACAATGAGCAGTTCTTC,CASSLRPSSYNEQFF
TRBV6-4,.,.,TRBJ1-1,TGTGCCAGCAGTGAGGACTCCAGGAACACTGAAGCTTTCTTT,CASSEDSRNTEAFF
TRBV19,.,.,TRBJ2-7,TGTGCCAGTAGTTCCTCCCCGGGGGCGGAGACCTACGAGCAGTACTTC,CASSSSPGAETYEQYF